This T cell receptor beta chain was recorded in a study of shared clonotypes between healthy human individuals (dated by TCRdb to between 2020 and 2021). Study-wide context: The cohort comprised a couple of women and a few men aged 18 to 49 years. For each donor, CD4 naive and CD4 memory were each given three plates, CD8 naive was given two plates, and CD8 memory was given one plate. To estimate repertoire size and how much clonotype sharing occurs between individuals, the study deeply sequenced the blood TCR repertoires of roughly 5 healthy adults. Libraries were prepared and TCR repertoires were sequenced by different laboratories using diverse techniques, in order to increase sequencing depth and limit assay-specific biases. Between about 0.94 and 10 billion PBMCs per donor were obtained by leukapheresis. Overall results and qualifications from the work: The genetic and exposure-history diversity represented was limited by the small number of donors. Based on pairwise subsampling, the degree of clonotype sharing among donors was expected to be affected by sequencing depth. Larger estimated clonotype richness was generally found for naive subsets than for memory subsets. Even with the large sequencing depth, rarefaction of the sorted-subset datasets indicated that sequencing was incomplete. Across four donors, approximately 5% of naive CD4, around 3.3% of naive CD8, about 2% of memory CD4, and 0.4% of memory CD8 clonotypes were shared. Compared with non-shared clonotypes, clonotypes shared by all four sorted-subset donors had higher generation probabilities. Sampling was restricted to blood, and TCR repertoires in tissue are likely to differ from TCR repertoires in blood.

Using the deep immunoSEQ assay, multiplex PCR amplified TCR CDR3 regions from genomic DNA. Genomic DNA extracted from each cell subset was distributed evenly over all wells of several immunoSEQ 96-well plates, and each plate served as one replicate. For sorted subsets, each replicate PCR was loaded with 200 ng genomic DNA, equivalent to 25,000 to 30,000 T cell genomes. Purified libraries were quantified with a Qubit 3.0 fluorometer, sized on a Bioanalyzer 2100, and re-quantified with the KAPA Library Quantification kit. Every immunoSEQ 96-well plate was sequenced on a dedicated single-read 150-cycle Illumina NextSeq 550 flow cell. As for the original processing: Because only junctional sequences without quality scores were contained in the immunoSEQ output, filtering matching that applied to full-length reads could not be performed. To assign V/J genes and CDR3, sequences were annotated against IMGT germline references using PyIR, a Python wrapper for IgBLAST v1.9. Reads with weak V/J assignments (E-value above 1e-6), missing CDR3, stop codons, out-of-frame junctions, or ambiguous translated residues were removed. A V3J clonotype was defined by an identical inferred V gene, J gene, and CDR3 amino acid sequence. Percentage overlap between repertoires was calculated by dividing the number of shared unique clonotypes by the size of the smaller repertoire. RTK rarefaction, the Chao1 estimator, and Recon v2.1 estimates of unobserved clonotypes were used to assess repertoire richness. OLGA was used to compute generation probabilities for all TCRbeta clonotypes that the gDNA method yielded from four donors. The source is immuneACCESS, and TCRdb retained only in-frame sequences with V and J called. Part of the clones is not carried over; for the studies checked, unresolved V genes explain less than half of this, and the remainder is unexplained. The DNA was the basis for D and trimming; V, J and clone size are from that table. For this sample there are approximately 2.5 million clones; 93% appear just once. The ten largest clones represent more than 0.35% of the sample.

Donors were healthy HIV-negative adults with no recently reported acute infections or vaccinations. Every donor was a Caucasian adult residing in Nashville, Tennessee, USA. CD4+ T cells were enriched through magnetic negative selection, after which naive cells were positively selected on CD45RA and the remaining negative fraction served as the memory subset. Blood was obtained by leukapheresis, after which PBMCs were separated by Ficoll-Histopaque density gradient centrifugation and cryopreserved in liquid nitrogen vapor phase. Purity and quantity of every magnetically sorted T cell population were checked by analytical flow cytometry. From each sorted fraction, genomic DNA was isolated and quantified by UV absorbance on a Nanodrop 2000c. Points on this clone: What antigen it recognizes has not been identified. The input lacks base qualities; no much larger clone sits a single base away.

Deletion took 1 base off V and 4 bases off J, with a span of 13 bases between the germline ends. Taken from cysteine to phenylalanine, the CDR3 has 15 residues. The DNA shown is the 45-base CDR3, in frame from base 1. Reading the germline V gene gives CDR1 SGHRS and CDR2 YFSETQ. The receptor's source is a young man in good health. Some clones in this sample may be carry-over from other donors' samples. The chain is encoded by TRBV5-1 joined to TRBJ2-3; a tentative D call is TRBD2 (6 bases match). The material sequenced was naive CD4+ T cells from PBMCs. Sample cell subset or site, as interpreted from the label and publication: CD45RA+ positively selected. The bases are TGCGCCAGCAGCTTGAGTCCGGGAGTGGCAGATACGCAGTATTTT. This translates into CASSLSPGVADTQYF.